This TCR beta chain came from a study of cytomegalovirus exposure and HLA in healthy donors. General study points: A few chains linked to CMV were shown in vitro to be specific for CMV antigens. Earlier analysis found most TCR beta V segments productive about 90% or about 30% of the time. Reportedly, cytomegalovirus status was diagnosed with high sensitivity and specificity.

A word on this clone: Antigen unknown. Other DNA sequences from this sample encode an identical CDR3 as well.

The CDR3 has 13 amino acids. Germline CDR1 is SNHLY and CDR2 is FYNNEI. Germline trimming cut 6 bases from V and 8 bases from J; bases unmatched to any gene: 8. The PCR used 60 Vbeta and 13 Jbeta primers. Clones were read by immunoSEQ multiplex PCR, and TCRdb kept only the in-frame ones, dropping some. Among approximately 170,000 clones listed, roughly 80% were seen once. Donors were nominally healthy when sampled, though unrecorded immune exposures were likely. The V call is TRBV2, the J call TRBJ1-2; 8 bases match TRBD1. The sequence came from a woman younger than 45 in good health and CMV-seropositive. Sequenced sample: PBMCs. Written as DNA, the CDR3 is TGTGCCAGCAGGTTACAGGGGGGCTACGGCTACACCTTC. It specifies CASRLQGGYGYTF. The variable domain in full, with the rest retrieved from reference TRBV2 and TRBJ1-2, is EPEVTQTPSHQVTQMGQEVILRCVPISNHLYFYWYRQILGQKVEFLVSFYNNEISEKSEIFDDQFSVERPDGSNFTLKIRSTKLEDSAMYFCASRLQGGYGYTFGSGTRLTVV.